This T cell receptor (beta chain) is drawn from a study of early T cells in non-severe SARS-CoV-2 infection. The overall study: From unsorted whole blood, bulk RNA was sequenced, and the chains remained unpaired.

From germline, CDR1 is KGHDR and CDR2 SFDVKD. Unmatched junction bases numbered 6, after V lost 4 bases and J lost 5 bases. The CDR3 extends over 16 amino acids. This clonotype was observed many times. Its antigen is not identified. Findings of the study overall: Private and CD4 specificities were missed by VDJdb matching, which favored anti-spike CD8 responses.

Unique molecular identifiers (one per individual cDNA molecule) were attached. From the 5' RACE reads, TCRdb called clonotypes with MiXCR, one entry per CDR3 protein. The profile shows roughly 99,000 distinct CDR3 sequences, more than 10% of them singletons. The material sequenced was whole blood, taken at baseline. The sequence was collected from an adult who was a healthcare worker with PCR-confirmed SARS-CoV-2 infection or an uninfected control (not recorded which). The chain employs TRBV24-1 and TRBJ2-2; 10 bases fit TRBD1. For the CDR3, the DNA is TGTGCCACCAGTGACCCAGGACAGGGGGGGACCGGGGAGCTGTTTTTT. Its protein product is CATSDPGQGGTGELFF.